These 16 T cell receptor beta chains were sequenced from one sample in a study of blood T cell repertoires in COVID-19. Method: immunoSEQ multiplex PCR; TCRdb's copy keeps in-frame clones and lacks some. Of approximately 500,000 clones in the sample, about 89% were seen once. The specimen sequenced was peripheral blood. The receptors stem from a woman aged 50 to 60 with COVID-19, enrolled during active disease.

The V and J genes are TRBV5-4 and TRBJ2-3; no reliable D call. The CDR3 consists of 12 residues. Germline loops: CDR1 SGHNT, CDR2 YYREEE (reference sequence). V was trimmed by 6 bases and J by 5 bases, leaving 10 bases between them. The CDR3 loop reads CASTVPGDTQYF. The CDR3 bases are TGTGCCAGCACCGTGCCCGGAGATACGCAGTATTTT. Full variable domain (missing parts from reference TRBV5-4 and TRBJ2-3): ETGVTQSPTHLIKTRGQQVTLRCSSQSGHNTVSWYQQALGQGPQFIFQYYREEENGRGNFPPRFSGLQFPNYSSELNVNALELDDSALYLCASTVPGDTQYFGPGTRLTVL.

This chain links TRBV30 with TRBJ1-6; D call uncertain. The CDR3 consists of 14 residues. Germline V gene data show CDR1 as GTSNPN and CDR2 as SVGIG (reference sequence). Trimming cost V 0 bases and J 11 bases, with 14 bases left between them. This chain's CDR3 is CAWSVVPGGPPLHF. The CDR3 bases are TGTGCCTGGAGTGTTGTGCCCGGAGGGCCACCCCTCCACTTT.

The rearrangement uses TRBV27 and TRBJ2-7; 7 bases are a match to TRBD2. V was pared by 8 bases and J by 0 bases, with 10 bases of the junction left unmatched. The CDR3 covers 15 residues. Germline CDR1 is MNHEY and CDR2 is SMNVEV (reference sequence). Here the CDR3 DNA reads TGTGCCAGCGGATTTGGGGGGGGTTCCTCCTACGAGCAGTACTTC. Translated: CASGFGGGSSYEQYF.

The rearrangement uses TRBV12-5 and TRBJ1-2; D is ambiguous. Germline V gene lookup returns CDR1 LGHNT and CDR2 FRNRAP. This CDR3 comprises 14 residues. V gave up 3 bases and J gave up 5 bases, with 13 bases separating them. The CDR3 DNA reads TGTGCTAGTGGTTTCGGGAGACCTGAGTATGGCTACACCTTC. Its protein product is CASGFGRPEYGYTF.

Here the CDR3 reads CASSLSWAGSTDTQYF. The CDR3 DNA sequence: TGTGCCAGCAGCTTATCCTGGGCAGGGAGCACAGATACGCAGTATTTT. The V and J genes are TRBV5-6 and TRBJ2-3; a possible D gene is TRBD1 (5 bases). Germline V gene lookup returns CDR1 SGHDT and CDR2 YYEEEE. V was cut by 2 bases and J by 0 bases, with 13 bases left in between. This CDR3 is 16 amino acids long.

The CDR3 DNA reads TGTGCCAGCAGCTACCCCGGAGATCCTGAAGCTTTCTTT. As protein: CASSYPGDPEAFF. V is TRBV7-9 and J is TRBJ1-1; D is unresolved. This CDR3 has 13 residues. Germline V gene lookup returns CDR1 SEHNR and CDR2 FQNEAQ (reference sequence). V was shortened by 4 bases and J by 6 bases, with 12 bases between the two germline ends. Supplemented by reference TRBV7-9 and TRBJ1-1, the full variable domain reads DTGVSQNPRHKITKRGQNVTFRCDPISEHNRLYWYRQTLGQGPEFLTYFQNEAQLEKSRLLSDRFSAERPKGSFSTLEIQRTEQGDSAMYLCASSYPGDPEAFFGQGTRLTVV.

The DNA for the CDR3 is TGTGCCAGCAGCGAGGGACTAGCGGGGGCGCGGGGCACCGGGGAGCTGTTTTTT. Translation gives CASSEGLAGARGTGELFF. The J gene is TRBJ2-2, the V gene TRBV3-1 (or the pseudogene TRBV3-2), with 14 bases matching TRBD2. Germline lookup yields CDR1 LGHDT and CDR2 YNNKEL (reference sequence). The CDR3 is 18 amino acids. With V trimmed by 5 bases and J by 4 bases, 9 bases remained unmatched.

This clone was detected a few times. The chain combines TRBV11-2 with TRBJ2-2, with D possibly TRBD2 on 5 matching bases. Germline-derived CDR1 and CDR2 are SGHAT and FQNNGV. CDR3 length equals 14 residues. V lost 6 bases, J lost 0 bases, and 8 bases lay in between. In DNA form, the CDR3 reads TGTGCCAGCAGGGACTTGGCGAACACCGGGGAGCTGTTTTTT. The encoded protein is CASRDLANTGELFF.

The rearrangement links TRBV3-1 (or the pseudogene TRBV3-2) to TRBJ2-3; tentatively, D is TRBD1 (6 bases). CDR3 length: 13 residues. Germline CDR1 reads LGHDT; CDR2 reads YNNKEL (reference sequence). The V and J ends lost 0 bases and 6 bases respectively, with 7 bases between them. The CDR3 coding sequence is TGTGCCAGCAGCCAAGAGAGGGGGGATACGCAGTATTTT. Protein sequence: CASSQERGDTQYF.

This chain uses TRBV19 with TRBJ1-4; 9 positions agree with TRBD1. The V and J ends lost 6 bases and 8 bases, in that order; junction bases with no gene match: 7. Germline CDR1 LNHDA, CDR2 SQIVND (reference sequence). The CDR3 is 14 amino acids. CDR3 in DNA: TGTGCCAGTAGGCGAACAGGGGGCAGGGAAAAACTGTTTTTT. This translates into CASRRTGGREKLFF.

The chain combines TRBV15 with TRBJ1-1; D gene unclear. CDR3 length: 13 amino acids. Germline CDR1 and CDR2: LNHNV and YYDKDF (reference sequence). Trimming took off 1 base at V and 7 bases at J, with 10 bases between the two ends. The CDR3 DNA reads TGTGCCACCAGCAGAGCGACTCTAGTTGAAGCTTTCTTT. This codes for CATSRATLVEAFF.

The rearrangement uses TRBV19 and TRBJ1-5, with 9 nucleotides matching TRBD1. Looked up from germline, CDR1 is LNHDA and CDR2 is SQIVND (reference sequence). The CDR3 loop spans 16 amino acids. The trim removed 2 bases at V and 6 bases at J, leaving 8 bases unmatched. CDR3 sequence reads: CASSIYGGQGGQPQHF. CDR3 DNA: TGTGCCAGTAGTATATATGGGGGACAGGGCGGTCAGCCCCAGCATTTT.

This sequence joins TRBV5-1 and TRBJ2-3; D may be TRBD2 (6 bases). This CDR3 spans 17 amino acids. The germline gives CDR1 SGHRS, CDR2 YFSETQ. V lost 3 bases and J 4 bases, leaving 21 bases between the germline ends. The CDR3 loop is CASSSRRGGKGADTQYF. CDR3 DNA: TGCGCCAGCAGCTCGAGGAGGGGAGGTAAAGGGGCAGATACGCAGTATTTT.

The CDR3 here is CASSPPSGGADEQFF. In nucleotides, the CDR3 is TGTGCCAGCAGTCCTCCTAGCGGGGGGGCTGATGAGCAGTTCTTC. The chain links TRBV28 to TRBJ2-1; 12 bases match TRBD2. Germline trimming cut 5 bases from V and 8 bases from J; bases unmatched to any gene: 7. In germline, CDR1 is MDHEN, CDR2 SYDVKM. This CDR3 has 15 residues.

A few counts support this clone. V usage is TRBV12-3 or TRBV12-4 and J usage is TRBJ2-7; a weak D match, TRBD2 (7 bases). Trimming took 3 bases from V and 7 from J, leaving 13 bases between them. This CDR3 spans 13 amino acids. In DNA form, the CDR3 reads TGTGCCAGCAGTTTCGGGGGGCGAAATGAGCAGTACTTC. Translating gives CASSFGGRNEQYF.

This sequence joins TRBV20-1 and TRBJ1-5, with a tentative D call TRBD1 (6 bases). The CDR3 has 14 amino acids. Germline CDR1 and CDR2: DFQATT and SNEGSKA (reference sequence). The ends were cut back, 3 bases at V and 0 bases at J, with 9 bases in the middle. The CDR3: CSASTGLSNQPQHF. CDR3 nucleotides: TGCAGTGCTAGTACAGGGCTTAGCAATCAGCCCCAGCATTTT.